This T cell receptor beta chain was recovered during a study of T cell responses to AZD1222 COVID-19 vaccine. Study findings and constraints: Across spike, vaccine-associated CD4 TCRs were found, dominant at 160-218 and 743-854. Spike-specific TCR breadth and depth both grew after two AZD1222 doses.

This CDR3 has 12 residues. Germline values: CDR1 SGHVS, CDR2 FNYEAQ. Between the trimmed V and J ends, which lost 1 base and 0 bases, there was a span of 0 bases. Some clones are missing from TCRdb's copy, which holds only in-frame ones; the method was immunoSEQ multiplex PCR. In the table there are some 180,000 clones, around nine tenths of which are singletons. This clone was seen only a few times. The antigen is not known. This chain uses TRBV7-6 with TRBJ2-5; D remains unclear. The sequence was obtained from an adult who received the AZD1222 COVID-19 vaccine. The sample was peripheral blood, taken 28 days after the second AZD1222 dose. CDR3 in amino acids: CASSLDQETQYF. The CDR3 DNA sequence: TGTGCCAGCAGCTTAGACCAAGAGACCCAGTACTTC.